This TCR beta chain was obtained from a study of T-cell reconstitution after alpha-beta-depleted transplantation in children. The authors prepared the TCRbeta library with unique molecular identifiers. TCRdb called the PCR reads again in MiXCR, with one record for every CDR3 protein. Among 120,000 to 150,000 distinct CDR3 sequences listed, about 9% were seen once. As for this clonotype: Its cognate antigen is unknown.

Study results and limitations: T cells produced anew were the main source of T-cell counts and diversity one year after transplant.

Germline V lookup: CDR1 DFQATT, CDR2 SNEGSKA (reference sequence). The V gene end was trimmed by 6 bases and the J gene end by 8 bases; junction bases not matched to a gene: 11. The CDR3 sequence is 14 residues long. The receptor was isolated from a female patient aged 2-15 years who had a stem cell transplant for congenital amegakaryocytic thrombocytopenia, so the T cells may come from the graft donor. This specimen was PBMCs, mostly from graft donor cells, taken 180 days after TCRalphabeta/CD19-depleted stem cell transplant. The chain combines TRBV20-1 with TRBJ2-1, with TRBD1 matching 9 bases. The CDR3 protein is CSAITGGATDEQFF. The CDR3 nucleotides are TGCAGTGCCATTACAGGGGGCGCGACCGATGAGCAGTTCTTC.